The 30 T cell receptor beta chains listed next were all sequenced from one sample in a study of OX40 agonist ivuxolimab in advanced cancers. Using immunoSEQ multiplex PCR, the repertoire was profiled, and TCRdb retains in-frame clones only, with some absent. The table shows more than 65,000 clones, with 85% occurring only once. This material consisted of CD4+ or CD8+ T cells sorted from blood, taken in a trial of the OX40 agonist ivuxolimab. These receptors all come from an adult with an advanced solid tumor such as melanoma, head and neck, liver or kidney cancer.

The chain links TRBV10-2 to TRBJ1-1; D remains unclear. The length of the CDR3 is 13 residues. Per germline, CDR1 WSHSY and CDR2 SAAADI. Trimming took off 6 bases at V and 0 bases at J, with 8 bases between the two ends. CDR3 in DNA: TGCGCCAGCAGAACGACGGTGAACACTGAAGCTTTCTTT. Residues: CASRTTVNTEAFF.

The CDR3 protein is CASTNRGNYGYTF. The CDR3 coding sequence is TGTGCCAGCACCAATCGAGGGAACTATGGCTACACCTTC. The V gene is TRBV27, the J gene TRBJ1-2; no reliable D call. The germline V gene encodes CDR1 MNHEY and CDR2 SMNVEV (reference sequence). CDR3 length: 13 residues. The germline V and J ends were trimmed by 7 bases and 2 bases, with 11 bases remaining between them.

The genes are TRBV6-5 and TRBJ2-2; 11 bases match TRBD2. The CDR3 consists of 14 residues. The V and J ends lost 5 bases and 7 bases, in that order; junction bases with no gene match: 3. Germline V gives CDR1 MNHEY, CDR2 SVGAGI. The CDR3 DNA reads TGTGCCAGCAGTCAGGGACTAGCGGACGGGGAGCTGTTTTTT. Residues: CASSQGLADGELFF.

The gene calls are TRBV14 and TRBJ2-3; possible D gene TRBD1, 5 bases. Per germline, CDR1 SGHDN and CDR2 FVKESK. V lost 5 bases and J lost 2, with 8 bases in between. This CDR3 spans 13 amino acids. In DNA, the CDR3 is TGTGCCAGCAGCATAGGGGACACAGATACGCAGTATTTT. It yields the protein CASSIGDTDTQYF.

This chain joins TRBV5-4 and TRBJ1-2; 11 nucleotides match TRBD1. J lost 4 bases, V lost 6 bases, and 8 bases had no gene match. The V gene's germline CDR1 is SGHNT and CDR2 YYREEE (reference sequence). The CDR3 spans 15 residues. The CDR3 DNA is TGTGCCAGCAACCGAGCCGGACAGGGGGCCTATGGCTACACCTTC. This gives the protein CASNRAGQGAYGYTF.

This sequence joins TRBV7-9 and TRBJ2-5, with D maybe TRBD1 (6 bases). With 1 base removed from V and 5 bases from J, the gap between germline ends came to 8 bases. CDR3 length: 13 residues. Germline CDR1 reads SEHNR; CDR2 reads FQNEAQ (reference sequence). The DNA of the CDR3 is TGTGCCAGCAGCTTAGACAGGGTTGAGACCCAGTACTTC. Translating gives CASSLDRVETQYF.

The chain is built from TRBV20-1 and TRBJ1-2; D gene uncertain. The CDR3 runs 10 residues. CDR1 and CDR2 from the germline V gene are DFQATT and SNEGSKA (reference sequence). Between the trimmed V and J ends, which lost 6 bases and 3 bases, there was a span of 5 bases. In DNA, the CDR3 is TGCAGTGCGAGGGACTATGGCTACACCTTC. Translation gives CSARDYGYTF.

As regards this clone: Sequence at one end of the junction differs from germline and may be a read error. The chain joins TRBV6-5 to TRBJ2-7, with TRBD1 matching over 7 bases. The germline CDR1 and CDR2 sequences are MNHEY and SVGAGI. The CDR3 totals 15 residues. The DNA of the CDR3 is TGTGCCAGCAGTTTCCAGGGGGTGCCCTCCCACGAGCAGTACTTC. Translated: CASSFQGVPSHEQYF.

V and J are TRBV5-1 and TRBJ1-4; weak D call: TRBD1 (5 bases). V dropped 4 bases and J dropped 10 bases, with 20 bases sitting between them. This CDR3 has 15 amino acids. The germline CDR1 and CDR2 sequences are SGHRS and YFSETQ. The CDR3 DNA reads TGCGCCAGCAGCGCCCAGGGAGGCTCTTTTGGAAAACTGTTTTTT. Residues: CASSAQGGSFGKLFF.

The chain combines TRBV6-6 with TRBJ2-7, with D possibly matching TRBD1 (5 bases). There are 13 residues in the CDR3. Germline CDR1 MNHNY, CDR2 SVGAGI (reference sequence). V was pared by 2 bases and J by 1 base, with 6 bases between. CDR3 nucleotides: TGTGCCAGCAGTTACGACAGATCCTACGAGCAGTACTTC. As protein: CASSYDRSYEQYF.

This chain uses TRBV6-5 with TRBJ2-7, with 7 positions matching TRBD2. Germline V gives CDR1 MNHEY, CDR2 SVGAGI. Unmatched junction bases numbered 5, after V lost 9 bases and J lost 3 bases. The CDR3 contains 12 residues. The CDR3 loop is CASQSGGYEQYF. Here the CDR3 DNA reads TGTGCCAGTCAATCGGGGGGCTACGAGCAGTACTTC.

This chain uses TRBV5-6 with TRBJ1-2; D not resolved. From germline, CDR1 is SGHDT and CDR2 YYEEEE. Deletions cut 6 bases from V and 5 bases from J, with 11 bases between. The CDR3 spans 12 residues. The CDR3 nucleotides are TGTGCCAGCACCCGGGTCAGTTATGGCTACACCTTC. Its translation is CASTRVSYGYTF.

The table lists this clone with a count of one. The rearrangement links TRBV11-3 to TRBJ1-5; D is unresolved. CDR1 and CDR2 (germline): SGHNT, YENEEA. Deletions cut 3 bases from V and 7 bases from J, with 10 bases between. CDR3 size: 13 residues. CDR3 sequence reads: CASSLSPEQPQHF. CDR3 bases: TGTGCCAGCAGCTTGAGCCCGGAACAGCCCCAGCATTTT. Filled out from reference TRBV11-3 and TRBJ1-5, the complete variable domain reads EAGVVQSPRYKIIEKKQPVAFWCNPISGHNTLYWYLQNLGQGPELLIRYENEEAVDDSQLPKDRFSAERLKGVDSTLKIQPAELGDSAVYLCASSLSPEQPQHFGDGTRLSIL.

The J gene is TRBJ2-7, the V gene TRBV29-1; 7 bases map to TRBD1. CDR3 size: 12 residues. V lost 5 bases to trimming and J lost 2 bases; unmatched junction nucleotides: 3. CDR1 and CDR2 from the germline V gene are SQVTM and ANQGSEA. The CDR3 DNA is TGCAGCGTTCGGGACAGAGCCTACGAGCAGTACTTC. As protein: CSVRDRAYEQYF.

The chain joins TRBV6-5 to TRBJ1-1, with 7 positions matching TRBD1. CDR3 length equals 14 residues. The trim removed 6 bases at V and 0 bases at J, leaving 4 bases unmatched. CDR1 is MNHEY and CDR2 is SVGAGI in the germline V gene. CDR3 DNA: TGTGCCAGCAGCCCCGGGACAGTGAACACTGAAGCTTTCTTT. Amino acid sequence: CASSPGTVNTEAFF.

The chain links TRBV6-1 to TRBJ1-2; possibly TRBD1 for D (6 bases). Germline V gene lookup returns CDR1 MNHNS and CDR2 SASEGT. CDR3 length: 15 amino acids. V dropped 1 base and J dropped 4 bases, with 13 bases sitting between them. CDR3 nucleotide sequence: TGTGCCAGCAGTGAAGTAGGGGGGTCCACCTATGGCTACACCTTC. Translated: CASSEVGGSTYGYTF.

V and J are TRBV6-4 and TRBJ2-3; tentatively, D is TRBD2 (7 bases). Germline CDR1 is MRHNA and CDR2 is SNTAGT. The length of the CDR3 is 15 residues. V dropped 3 bases and J dropped 1 base, with 11 bases sitting between them. The CDR3 spells CASSEGGAGTDTQYF. The CDR3 DNA reads TGTGCCAGCAGTGAGGGGGGGGCTGGCACAGATACGCAGTATTTT.

About this clone: One junction end does not reproduce the germline sequence, and a read error may be involved. V is TRBV19 and J is TRBJ1-5; 7 bases line up with TRBD1. CDR3 length: 14 amino acids. Germline V gives CDR1 LNHDA, CDR2 SQIVND (reference sequence). The CDR3 DNA is TGTGCCACTAGTATACCAGGGGGGCGTCAGCCCCAGCATTTT. Translated, it gives CATSIPGGRQPQHF.

The chain carries TRBV7-2 and TRBJ2-1, with no clear D. The CDR3 totals 16 residues. Trimming left V 1 base short and J 2 bases short, with 12 bases between. Per germline, CDR1 SGHTA and CDR2 FQGNSA. The CDR3 DNA reads TGTGCCAGCAGCTTAGTGGACGGCTTCGCCTACAATGAGCAGTTCTTC. Translation: CASSLVDGFAYNEQFF. The full variable domain, in which reference TRBV7-2 and TRBJ2-1 provide the parts outside the CDR3, is GAGVSQSPSNKVTEKGKDVELRCDPISGHTALYWYRQSLGQGLEFLIYFQGNSAPDKSGLPSDRFSAERTGGSVSTLTIQRTQQEDSAVYLCASSLVDGFAYNEQFFGPGTRLTVL.

A note on this clone: At one end the junction does not follow the germline gene, possibly because of a read error. This chain joins TRBV28 and TRBJ1-1, with TRBD1 identical over 8 bases. CDR1 and CDR2 (germline): MDHEN, SYDVKM. CDR3 length: 16 residues. The CDR3 region has the DNA TGTGCCAGCAGTGGAGGCCAGGGGGCGATGGAGACTGGAGCTTTCTTT. It is translated as CASSGGQGAMETGAFF.

The rearrangement joins TRBV7-8 to TRBJ1-1; a weak D match, TRBD1 (5 bases). V lost 5 bases to trimming and J lost 8 bases, with 15 bases between them. Germline-derived CDR1 and CDR2 are SGHVS and FQNEAQ. CDR3 length equals 13 residues. For the CDR3, the DNA is TGTGCCAGCAGCCTCGACAGAGCTCAGGAAGCTTTCTTT. This codes for CASSLDRAQEAFF.

The genes are TRBV6-1 and TRBJ2-2, with D uncertain. The CDR3 extends over 12 amino acids. Germline V gene sequence: CDR1 MNHNS, CDR2 SASEGT. Between the trimmed V and J ends, which lost 8 bases and 6 bases, there was a span of 10 bases. The CDR3, as DNA: TGTGCCAGCCAGGTCTCCGCCGGGGAGCTGTTTTTT. This sequence encodes CASQVSAGELFF.

This rearrangement joins TRBV16 to TRBJ2-7, with D possibly being TRBD1 (5 bases). Germline CDR1 reads KGHSY; CDR2 reads FQNENV. Trimming shortened V by 3 bases and J by 0 bases, and 9 bases separated the two germline ends. The CDR3 runs to 14 residues. Written as DNA, the CDR3 is TGTGCCAGCAGCCAGGGGCGGAGCTCCTACGAGCAGTACTTC. Translated: CASSQGRSSYEQYF. Full variable domain (missing parts from reference TRBV16 and TRBJ2-7): GEEVAQTPKHLVRGEGQKAKLYCAPIKGHSYVFWYQQVLKNEFKFLISFQNENVFDETGMPKERFSAKCLPNSPCSLEIQATKLEDSAVYFCASSQGRSSYEQYFGPGTRLTVT.

This chain uses TRBV29-1 with TRBJ2-1; 8 bases match TRBD1. CDR3 length: 14 amino acids. V was clipped by 6 bases and J by 1 base; unmatched bases: 5. Germline CDR1 and CDR2: SQVTM and ANQGSEA. CDR3 DNA sequence: TGCAGCGTGGCGACAGGGGCTTCCTACAATGAGCAGTTCTTC. Translation: CSVATGASYNEQFF.

A single count supports this clone. The chain joins TRBV15 to TRBJ2-7, with 8 bases lining up with TRBD1. Per the germline V gene, CDR1 is LNHNV and CDR2 is YYDKDF (reference sequence). The ends lost 0 bases at V and 5 bases at J; junction bases unmatched: 6. The CDR3 covers 15 residues. The CDR3 sequence: CATSRDPGGANEQYF. The CDR3 DNA follows: TGTGCCACCAGCAGAGATCCAGGGGGCGCGAACGAGCAGTACTTC.

The chain has TRBV11-2 and TRBJ1-4; 8 nucleotides align to TRBD1. This CDR3 is built from 16 residues. With V trimmed by 1 base and J by 7 bases, 8 bases remained unmatched. Germline CDR1 reads SGHAT; CDR2 reads FQNNGV. CDR3 region: CASSLALDRGGEKLFF. DNA for the CDR3: TGTGCCAGCAGCTTAGCCCTCGACAGGGGAGGTGAAAAACTGTTTTTT.

The chain has TRBV7-7 and TRBJ2-3, with 9 bases aligning to TRBD1. Germline CDR1 reads SSHAT; CDR2 reads FNYEAQ (reference sequence). The J segment lost 6 bases and the V segment lost 5 bases, leaving 9 bases of the junction unmatched. This CDR3 region has 15 residues. In nucleotides, the CDR3 is TGTGCCAGCAGCCCCACAGGGGGCCACTTCGATACGCAGTATTTT. Encoded protein: CASSPTGGHFDTQYF.

The V and J genes are TRBV7-2 and TRBJ1-5; TRBD1 is a possible D gene (6 bases). Trimming pared 1 base from V and 2 bases from J, leaving 12 bases between. Germline values: CDR1 SGHTA, CDR2 FQGNSA. This CDR3 region has 16 residues. The CDR3 is CASSLGGGTGNQPQHF. The CDR3 DNA is TGTGCCAGCAGCTTAGGAGGGGGGACCGGCAATCAGCCCCAGCATTTT.

The chain couples TRBV6-4 to TRBJ2-3; 10 bases fit TRBD2. V was pared by 7 bases and J by 4 bases, with 8 bases of the junction left unmatched. The CDR3 runs 15 residues. Germline lookup yields CDR1 MRHNA and CDR2 SNTAGT. The CDR3 DNA is TGTGCCAGCACCCCAACTAGCGGGAACGCAGATACGCAGTATTTT. Encoded protein: CASTPTSGNADTQYF.

This clone was counted once. The gene calls are TRBV7-9 and TRBJ2-7; TRBD1 might be the D (5 bases). The length of the CDR3 is 15 residues. Trimming cost V 1 base and J 1 base, with 11 bases left between them. In germline, CDR1 is SEHNR, CDR2 FQNEAQ (reference sequence). CDR3 bases: TGTGCCAGCAGCTTAGAGGCTGACAGATCCTACGAGCAGTACTTC. It is translated as CASSLEADRSYEQYF.